This T cell receptor beta chain is from a study of OX40 agonist ivuxolimab in advanced cancers. Study-level information: Every 2 weeks, patients got intravenous ivuxolimab at one of six dose levels (0.01-10 mg/kg). Broader study findings: In the 0.1-3.0 mg/kg groups, partial responders showed among the lowest expansion.

V lost 5 bases and J lost 6, with 17 bases in between. CDR1 is SGHVS and CDR2 is FNYEAQ in the germline V gene. This CDR3 spans 15 amino acids. In the case of this clone: Antigen: not known.

Method: immunoSEQ multiplex PCR; TCRdb's copy keeps in-frame clones and lacks some. The sample has about 50,000 clones; nearly 90% are singletons. This sequence was found in an adult with an advanced solid tumor such as melanoma, head and neck, liver or kidney cancer. The sample here was CD4+ or CD8+ T cells sorted from blood, taken in a trial of the OX40 agonist ivuxolimab. The chain carries TRBV7-6 and TRBJ2-1; D might be TRBD1 (6 bases). Here the CDR3 reads CASSMGHKLGNEQFF. CDR3 nucleotides: TGTGCCAGCAGCATGGGACATAAACTAGGCAATGAGCAGTTCTTC.